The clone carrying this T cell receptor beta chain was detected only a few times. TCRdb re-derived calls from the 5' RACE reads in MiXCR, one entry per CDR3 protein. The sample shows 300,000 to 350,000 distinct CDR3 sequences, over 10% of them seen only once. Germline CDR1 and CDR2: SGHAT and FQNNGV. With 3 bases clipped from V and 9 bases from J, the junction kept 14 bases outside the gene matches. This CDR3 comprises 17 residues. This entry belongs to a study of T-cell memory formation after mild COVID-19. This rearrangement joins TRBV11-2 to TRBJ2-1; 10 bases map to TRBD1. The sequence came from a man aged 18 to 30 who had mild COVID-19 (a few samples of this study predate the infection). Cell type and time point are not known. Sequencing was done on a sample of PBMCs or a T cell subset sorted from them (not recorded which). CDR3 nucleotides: TGTGCCAGCAGCTTCTTTCCCGGACAGGGGGTGGCACGTGAGCAGTTCTTC. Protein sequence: CASSFFPGQGVAREQFF.